Below are 21 T cell receptor beta chains sequenced from a single sample in a study of beta chain features in type 1 diabetes. Regarding the study as a whole: People with Type 1 diabetes carried modestly yet significantly shorter TCRB CDR3s in all four CD4+ subsets.

Their specific antigens are unknown. Isolated RNA was reverse transcribed in full, so expressed TCRB transcripts were sequenced. Sequencing was performed with immunoSEQ multiplex PCR; in TCRdb, only in-frame clones are kept and a portion is missing. Of 150,000 to 200,000 clones in the sample, around 63% were seen once. The sequenced sample was naive CD4+ T cells from blood. Receptors originate from a man aged 25 to 40 with type 1 diabetes.

This clone was found once. This chain uses TRBV30 with TRBJ2-3; possibly TRBD1 or TRBD2 for D (5 bases each). Germline V gene lookup returns CDR1 GTSNPN and CDR2 SVGIG (reference sequence). The CDR3 runs to 15 residues. V was pared by 3 bases and J by 2 bases, with 15 bases between. Here the CDR3 reads CAWSIPLGATDTQYF. The CDR3, as DNA: TGTGCCTGGAGCATCCCGCTCGGGGCCACAGATACGCAGTATTTT.

This clone was observed a few times. The chain couples TRBV19 to TRBJ2-1; D is ambiguous. This CDR3 comprises 15 residues. Trimming cost V 5 bases and J 0 bases, with 11 bases left between them. CDR1 LNHDA and CDR2 SQIVND come from the germline V gene (reference sequence). In DNA form, the CDR3 reads TGTGCCAGTAGTCCCCAAGGGAACTCCTACAATGAGCAGTTCTTC. Translated: CASSPQGNSYNEQFF.

The V and J genes are TRBV30 and TRBJ2-7; D remains unclear. Per the germline V gene, CDR1 is GTSNPN and CDR2 is SVGIG (reference sequence). This CDR3 spans 14 amino acids. The V and J ends lost 0 bases and 2 bases respectively, with 11 bases between them. CDR3 coding DNA: TGTGCCTGGAGTGTCGGCGTGCTACCCTACGAGCAGTACTTC. Translated, it gives CAWSVGVLPYEQYF.

The rearrangement uses TRBV25-1 and TRBJ2-3; 8 nucleotides align to TRBD2. With 5 bases clipped from V and 0 bases from J, the junction kept 4 bases outside the gene matches. From germline, CDR1 is MGHDK and CDR2 SYGVNS. This CDR3 comprises 15 residues. CDR3 bases: TGTGCCAGCAGTCCCAGCGGGGGTAGCACAGATACGCAGTATTTT. Translated: CASSPSGGSTDTQYF.

CDR3 sequence: CASSSPRTSGINEQYF. In nucleotides, the CDR3 is TGTGCCAGCAGCTCCCCCCGAACTAGCGGGATTAACGAGCAGTACTTC. V gene TRBV7-6 combines with J gene TRBJ2-7, with 10 bases lining up with TRBD2. Germline V lookup: CDR1 SGHVS, CDR2 FNYEAQ. The CDR3 sequence is 16 residues long. The V and J ends lost 4 bases and 5 bases, in that order; junction bases with no gene match: 11.

This clone was recorded once. The genes are TRBV2 and TRBJ2-7, with D possibly being TRBD1 (5 bases). Trimming took off 3 bases at V and 5 bases at J, with 5 bases between the two ends. Germline V CDR1 and CDR2: SNHLY, FYNNEI. The CDR3 runs to 11 residues. Written as DNA, the CDR3 is TGTGCCAGCAGTGAGGGGCACGAGCAGTACTTC. It encodes CASSEGHEQYF. The complete variable domain, with remaining parts taken from reference TRBV2 and TRBJ2-7, reads EPEVTQTPSHQVTQMGQEVILRCVPISNHLYFYWYRQILGQKVEFLVSFYNNEISEKSEIFDDQFSVERPDGSNFTLKIRSTKLEDSAMYFCASSEGHEQYFGPGTRLTVT.

The rearrangement links TRBV25-1 to TRBJ2-1, with unresolved D. Germline assignment: CDR1 MGHDK and CDR2 SYGVNS. This CDR3 has 11 amino acids. V lost 4 bases, J lost 8 bases, and 6 bases lay in between. CDR3 coding DNA: TGTGCCAGCAGTGGTAGCTATGAGCAGTTCTTC. It translates to CASSGSYEQFF.

V usage is TRBV11-2 and J usage is TRBJ2-1; a possible D gene is TRBD1 (5 bases). V dropped 4 bases and J dropped 4 bases, with 11 bases sitting between them. The CDR3 extends over 14 amino acids. Germline assignment: CDR1 SGHAT and CDR2 FQNNGV. The CDR3 spells CASSSGAWYNEQFF. The CDR3 nucleotides are TGTGCCAGCAGCTCTGGGGCCTGGTACAATGAGCAGTTCTTC.

This clone was seen only a few times. The rearrangement joins TRBV9 to TRBJ2-2; D is undetermined. This CDR3 has 15 amino acids. CDR1 and CDR2 (germline): SGDLS, YYNGEE. V gave up 0 bases and J gave up 2 bases, with 8 bases separating them. In nucleotides, the CDR3 is TGTGCCAGCAGCGTAGAAGTCCAAAACACCGGGGAGCTGTTTTTT. Protein: CASSVEVQNTGELFF.

This chain connects TRBV11-2 to TRBJ1-6, with D tentatively TRBD1 (5 bases). The CDR3 extends over 15 amino acids. CDR1 and CDR2 from the germline V gene are SGHAT and FQNNGV. V lost 0 bases, J lost 9 bases, and 12 bases lay in between. The CDR3 loop reads CASSLELGRGSPLHF. The DNA for the CDR3 is TGTGCCAGCAGCTTAGAGCTCGGGAGGGGTTCACCCCTCCACTTT.

This clone was detected a few times. The chain recombines TRBV5-1 with TRBJ2-5; TRBD1 matches 8 bases. Germline CDR1 and CDR2: SGHRS and YFSETQ. With V trimmed by 4 bases and J by 2 bases, 10 bases remained unmatched. The CDR3 runs 16 residues. CDR3 loop: CASSRRGQGQQETQYF. CDR3 nucleotides: TGCGCCAGCAGCAGAAGAGGACAGGGACAGCAAGAGACCCAGTACTTC.

Of note for this clone: The same CDR3 also results from other DNA sequences found in this sample. V is TRBV9 and J is TRBJ2-7; TRBD2 agrees at 10 bases. J lost 4 bases, V lost 0 bases, and 4 bases had no gene match. Germline V gives CDR1 SGDLS, CDR2 YYNGEE. The CDR3 runs to 15 residues. This CDR3 is CASSVDPSGGYEQYF. The CDR3 DNA reads TGTGCCAGCAGCGTAGACCCTAGCGGGGGTTACGAGCAGTACTTC.

The gene calls are TRBV29-1 and TRBJ2-7; 7 nucleotides agree with TRBD2. After removal of 6 bases from V and 0 bases from J, the junction contained 8 bases not matched to a gene. This CDR3 comprises 14 residues. Germline V gene data show CDR1 as SQVTM and CDR2 as ANQGSEA. The CDR3 sequence is CSVASGVTSYEQYF. CDR3 nucleotides: TGCAGCGTAGCCAGCGGGGTTACCTCCTACGAGCAGTACTTC.

The chain employs TRBV5-1 and TRBJ2-2; weak D call: TRBD1 (5 bases). Germline V gene sequence: CDR1 SGHRS, CDR2 YFSETQ. CDR3 length: 17 residues. The V end lost 5 bases, the J end lost 0 bases, and 17 bases lay between the germline ends. The CDR3 spells CASSLGGQPANTGELFF. The CDR3 region has the DNA TGCGCCAGCAGTCTAGGTGGACAACCCGCGAACACCGGGGAGCTGTTTTTT.

This clone has more than one count but fewer than ten. The rearrangement joins TRBV21-1 to TRBJ2-7; TRBD1 is the table's D call, not checked against the DNA. TRBV21-1 is a pseudogene segment. This CDR3 is 16 amino acids long. The CDR3 nucleotides are TGTGCCAGCAGAAACGGACAGGGGGCCGATGCCTACGAGCAGTACTTC. Its translation is CASRNGQGADAYEQYF.

The chain uses TRBV18 and TRBJ2-7, with D perhaps TRBD2 (5 bases). The CDR3 sequence is 12 residues long. From germline, CDR1 is KGHSH and CDR2 LQKENI. V was cut by 0 bases and J by 7 bases, with 7 bases left in between. The CDR3 DNA reads as TGTGCCAGCTCACCACCGGGAGAAGAGCAGTACTTC. The encoded protein is CASSPPGEEQYF.

Regarding this clone: Other DNA sequences of this sample code for an identical CDR3. The chain combines TRBV20-1 with TRBJ2-1; weak D call: TRBD2 (5 bases). This CDR3 has 11 residues. Trimming removed 6 bases at V and 7 bases at J, with 10 bases between. The germline CDR1 and CDR2 sequences are DFQATT and SNEGSKA (reference sequence). The DNA of the CDR3 is TGCAGTGCCGGTCGGGGTAATGAGCAGTTCTTC. It is translated as CSAGRGNEQFF.

This clone was seen a handful of times. V is TRBV30 and J is TRBJ1-6, with D tentatively TRBD1 (6 bases). V gave up 0 bases and J gave up 10 bases, with 10 bases separating them. In germline, CDR1 is GTSNPN, CDR2 SVGIG (reference sequence). This CDR3 has 13 residues. The CDR3, as DNA: TGTGCCTGGAGTGTACAGGGTGGCTCACCCCTCCACTTT. This codes for CAWSVQGGSPLHF. Together with reference TRBV30 and TRBJ1-6, the CDR3 gives the full variable domain: SQTIHQWPATLVQPVGSPLSLECTVEGTSNPNLYWYRQAAGRGLQLLFYSVGIGQISSEVPQNLSASRPQDRQFILSSKKLLLSDSGFYLCAWSVQGGSPLHFGNGTRLTVT.

V and J are TRBV29-1 and TRBJ2-3; 7 bases map to TRBD1. J lost 3 bases, V lost 8 bases, and 5 bases had no gene match. The germline CDR1 and CDR2 sequences are SQVTM and ANQGSEA. This CDR3 comprises 12 residues. In DNA form, the CDR3 reads TGCAGCTTGAAGGGGGCAACAGATACGCAGTATTTT. Amino acid sequence: CSLKGATDTQYF.

The chain couples TRBV7-2 to TRBJ1-2; D not resolved. The CDR3 is made up of 12 amino acids. V gave up 3 bases and J gave up 4 bases, with 6 bases separating them. Germline loops: CDR1 SGHTA, CDR2 FQGNSA. In DNA, the CDR3 is TGTGCCAGCAGCTTCCACATCTATGGCTACACCTTC. Its protein is CASSFHIYGYTF.

V and J are TRBV29-1 and TRBJ2-5; weak D call: TRBD1 (6 bases). The germline CDR1 and CDR2 sequences are SQVTM and ANQGSEA. Trimming shortened V by 4 bases and J by 6 bases, and 15 bases separated the two germline ends. The CDR3 spans 13 residues. This CDR3 is CSVAPGQGQTQYF. The CDR3 DNA is TGCAGCGTTGCACCGGGACAAGGGCAGACCCAGTACTTC.